This T cell receptor (beta chain) originates from a study of blood T cell repertoires in COVID-19. About the research overall: Some COVID-19 samples were acute and others convalescent; all came from the United States, Italy and Spain. PBMCs, B-cell-depleted T cells, or T cells provided the cDNA or gDNA that made up the material.

The participants were between about 18 and 95 years old and came from under 25 US areas. Participant-given clinical history determined each cohort assignment. Some clones are missing from TCRdb's copy, which holds only in-frame ones; the method was immunoSEQ multiplex PCR. The data show 130,000 or so clones, around 80% seen once. This clone occurred a few times. Germline assignment: CDR1 MDHEN and CDR2 SYDVKM. With 7 bases removed from V and 2 bases from J, the gap between germline ends came to 12 bases. CDR3 size: 14 residues. J is TRBJ1-3 and V is TRBV28, with D possibly matching TRBD1 (5 bases). Sample: PBMCs or T cells enriched from blood (not recorded which). This receptor was obtained from a man aged 40-50 years with acute COVID-19. The CDR3 DNA reads TGTGCCAGCAATCAGGGAACCGCTGGAAACACCATATATTTT. Translating gives CASNQGTAGNTIYF.